The 13 T cell receptor beta chains reported below all come from one sample, sequenced in a study of identical twins. A single record per CDR3 protein comes from TCRdb applying MiXCR to the 5' RACE reads. Of about 220,000 distinct CDR3 sequences in the sample, more than 6.5% were seen once. These data are also associated with another study on yellow fever vaccine responses in identical twins.

Sequenced material: memory (CD45RO+) T cells sorted from blood. These receptors were obtained from a woman aged 18 to 35 in good health.

This clonotype was recorded many times. The chain has TRBV5-1 and TRBJ2-1, with D unclear. The CDR3 extends over 14 amino acids. Germline V gene data show CDR1 as SGHRS and CDR2 as YFSETQ. Trimming stripped 2 bases from V and 5 bases from J, with 11 bases between. CDR3 region: CASSFSVANNEQFF. The CDR3 region has the DNA TGCGCCAGCAGCTTCTCTGTTGCAAACAATGAGCAGTTCTTC.

The table lists this clonotype with a few counts. This sequence joins TRBV6-5 and TRBJ1-1, with a tentative D call TRBD1 (6 bases). Trimming pared 2 bases from V and 4 bases from J, leaving 11 bases between. The CDR3 is 14 amino acids. Germline V gene sequence: CDR1 MNHEY, CDR2 SVGAGI. Here the CDR3 DNA reads TGTGCCAGCAGTTACGGGGGGCAGGGCACTGAAGCTTTCTTT. This codes for CASSYGGQGTEAFF.

The chain couples TRBV28 to TRBJ2-7; D unresolved. Per germline, CDR1 MDHEN and CDR2 SYDVKM. Trimming took 8 bases from V and 5 from J, leaving 10 bases between them. This CDR3 is built from 11 residues. The CDR3 bases are TGTGCCAGCCCCTTCCGACACGAGCAGTACTTC. Its protein product is CASPFRHEQYF.

This clonotype was seen a few times. A read error may account for a junction end that differs from germline. This rearrangement joins TRBV6-1 to TRBJ2-5; TRBD2 matches 7 bases. The CDR3 is 16 residues long. In germline, CDR1 is MNHNS, CDR2 SASEGT. CDR3 bases: TGTGCCAGCGGTGAGGAGCGGGGATTGTACCAAGAGACCCAGTACTTC. Its protein product is CASGEERGLYQETQYF.

This chain links TRBV28 with TRBJ1-1, with TRBD1 identical over 10 bases. The germline CDR1 and CDR2 sequences are MDHEN and SYDVKM. CDR3 size: 15 residues. V lost 5 bases, J lost 5 bases, and 8 bases stayed unmatched. CDR3 sequence (DNA): TGTGCCAGCAGTCCGAGACAGGGGGCTAGGACTGAAGCTTTCTTT. It specifies CASSPRQGARTEAFF.

The rearrangement uses TRBV20-1 and TRBJ2-1; tentative D call: TRBD1 (6 bases). Between the trimmed V and J ends, which lost 8 bases and 6 bases, there was a span of 20 bases. The CDR3 contains 14 residues. Germline V lookup: CDR1 DFQATT, CDR2 SNEGSKA (reference sequence). DNA for the CDR3: TGCAGTCCCAGGAAGAGGCAGGGGAGCAATGAGCAGTTCTTC. Residues: CSPRKRQGSNEQFF.

This clonotype was picked up a small number of times. This chain uses TRBV7-6 with TRBJ2-1, with 15 positions matching TRBD2. V trimming: 1 base; J trimming: 8 bases; junction bases outside the gene matches: 12. Germline assignment: CDR1 SGHVS and CDR2 FNYEAQ. CDR3 size: 19 residues. CDR3 in DNA: TGTGCCAGCAGCTTAGGGTATAAAGGACTAGCGGGAGGGGCCCATGAGCAGTTCTTC. Protein: CASSLGYKGLAGGAHEQFF.

The chain has TRBV3-1 and TRBJ1-1; D remains unclear. V was trimmed by 1 base and J by 4 bases, leaving 10 bases between them. Germline V gene lookup returns CDR1 LGHDT and CDR2 YNNKEL (reference sequence). The CDR3 is 14 residues long. The CDR3 nucleotides read TGTGCCAGCAGCCAAGTTAGAGGGAGCACTGAAGCTTTCTTT. Its translation is CASSQVRGSTEAFF.

The table lists this clonotype with many counts. The V and J genes are TRBV9 and TRBJ2-7, with unresolved D. The germline V gene has CDR1 SGDLS and CDR2 YYNGEE. This CDR3 is 13 amino acids long. Trimming removed 4 bases from V and 3 bases from J, with 11 bases in between. The CDR3 coding sequence is TGTGCCAGCAGCAAGAAACCGGACTACGAGCAGTACTTC. Its translation: CASSKKPDYEQYF.

The chain recombines TRBV2 with TRBJ2-1, with a weak D call TRBD2 (6 bases). The CDR3 has 15 residues. Germline V CDR1 and CDR2: SNHLY, FYNNEI. Trimming removed 1 base at V and 5 bases at J, with 12 bases between. Here the CDR3 DNA reads TGTGCCAGCAGTGAAGTGGGGGGTACCAACAATGAGCAGTTCTTC. Translating it yields CASSEVGGTNNEQFF. The entire variable domain, with the rest obtained from reference TRBV2 and TRBJ2-1, is as follows: EPEVTQTPSHQVTQMGQEVILRCVPISNHLYFYWYRQILGQKVEFLVSFYNNEISEKSEIFDDQFSVERPDGSNFTLKIRSTKLEDSAMYFCASSEVGGTNNEQFFGPGTRLTVL.

The sample holds many counts of this clonotype. The J gene is TRBJ1-5, the V gene TRBV29-1; D is perhaps TRBD1 (5 bases). The germline CDR1 and CDR2 sequences are SQVTM and ANQGSEA. V was shortened by 6 bases and J by 3 bases, with 12 bases between the two germline ends. This CDR3 has 13 residues. The CDR3 region has the DNA TGCAGCGTCAAGGAAGGGGACAATCAGCCCCAGCATTTT. Protein: CSVKEGDNQPQHF. Based on the CDR3 plus reference TRBV29-1 and TRBJ1-5, the full variable domain is SAVISQKPSRDICQRGTSLTIQCQVDSQVTMMFWYRQQPGQSLTLIATANQGSEATYESGFVIDKFPISRPNLTFSTLTVSNMSPEDSSIYLCSVKEGDNQPQHFGDGTRLSIL.

This clonotype was recorded a few times. This chain uses TRBV4-2 with TRBJ1-5; TRBD1 aligns across 12 bases. The CDR3 is 18 amino acids. Germline-derived CDR1 and CDR2 are LGHNA and YNFKEQ. V lost 4 bases and J lost 0; bases outside the gene matches: 7. In DNA form, the CDR3 reads TGTGCCAGCAGCCTGGGACAGGGGGCCGGTACTAGCAATCAGCCCCAGCATTTT. Protein sequence: CASSLGQGAGTSNQPQHF.

This clonotype was seen ten or more times. V is TRBV24-1 and J is TRBJ1-6, with 7 nucleotides matching TRBD1. CDR1 is KGHDR, CDR2 SFDVKD, per germline. The CDR3 consists of 14 residues. The V and J ends lost 4 bases and 7 bases, in that order; junction bases with no gene match: 3. The CDR3 sequence: CATSEAGGNSPLHF. CDR3 nucleotide sequence: TGTGCCACCAGTGAGGCAGGGGGGAATTCACCCCTCCACTTT.